This entry features one T cell receptor (beta chain) sequence. These data are taken from a study of T cell responses to AZD1222 COVID-19 vaccine. Germline V gives CDR1 SGHAT, CDR2 FQNNGV. The CDR3 consists of 14 residues. The V and J ends lost 1 base and 4 bases respectively, with 8 bases between them. This table comes from immunoSEQ multiplex PCR, and its TCRdb copy is limited to in-frame clones, with some not included. The profile shows fewer than 90,000 clones, around nine tenths of them singletons. The starting material was peripheral blood, obtained on day 0 of AZD1222 vaccination. This sequence was found in an adult in good health. The rearrangement uses TRBV11-2 and TRBJ2-1, with D possibly being TRBD2 (5 bases). The CDR3, as DNA: TGTGCCAGCAGCTTAGGAGGGCAGTACAATGAGCAGTTCTTC. Its protein product is CASSLGGQYNEQFF. Drawing the rest from reference TRBV11-2 and TRBJ2-1, the complete variable domain is EAGVAQSPRYKIIEKRQSVAFWCNPISGHATLYWYQQILGQGPKLLIQFQNNGVVDDSQLPKDRFSAERLKGVDSTLKIQPAKLEDSAVYLCASSLGGQYNEQFFGPGTRLTVL.